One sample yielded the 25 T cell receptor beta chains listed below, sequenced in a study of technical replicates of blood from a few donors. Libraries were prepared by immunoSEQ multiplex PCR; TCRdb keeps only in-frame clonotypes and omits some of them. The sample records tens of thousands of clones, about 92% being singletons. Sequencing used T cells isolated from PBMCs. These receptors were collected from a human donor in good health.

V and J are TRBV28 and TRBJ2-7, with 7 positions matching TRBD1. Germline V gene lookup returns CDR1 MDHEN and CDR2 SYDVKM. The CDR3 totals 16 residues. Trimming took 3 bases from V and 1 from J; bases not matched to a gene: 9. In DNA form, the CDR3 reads TGTGCCAGCAGTTTCTCCCTGGACAGGAGATCCTACGAGCAGTACTTC. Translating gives CASSFSLDRRSYEQYF.

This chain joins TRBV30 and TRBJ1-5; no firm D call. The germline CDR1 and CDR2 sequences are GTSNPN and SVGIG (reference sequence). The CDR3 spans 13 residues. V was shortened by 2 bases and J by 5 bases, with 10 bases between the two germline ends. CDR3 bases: TGTGCCTGGAGTAGAGGGTACGATCAGCCCCAGCATTTT. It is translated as CAWSRGYDQPQHF.

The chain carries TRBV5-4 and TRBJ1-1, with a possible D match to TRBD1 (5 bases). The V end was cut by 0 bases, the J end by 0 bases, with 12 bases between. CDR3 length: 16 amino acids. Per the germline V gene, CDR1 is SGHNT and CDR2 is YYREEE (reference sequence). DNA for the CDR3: TGTGCCAGCAGCTTGGTGGAGGGGTTGGTGAACACTGAAGCTTTCTTT. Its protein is CASSLVEGLVNTEAFF.

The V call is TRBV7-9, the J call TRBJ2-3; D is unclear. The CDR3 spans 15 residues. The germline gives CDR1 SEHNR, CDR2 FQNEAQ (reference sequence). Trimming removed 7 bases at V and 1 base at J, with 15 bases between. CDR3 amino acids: CASTRGQVGTDTQYF. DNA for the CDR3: TGTGCCAGCACCCGTGGTCAGGTCGGCACAGATACGCAGTATTTT.

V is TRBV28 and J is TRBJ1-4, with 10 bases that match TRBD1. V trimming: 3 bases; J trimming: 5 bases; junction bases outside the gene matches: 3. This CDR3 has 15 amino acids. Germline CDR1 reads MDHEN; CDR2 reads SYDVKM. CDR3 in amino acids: CASSFWDRGNEKLFF. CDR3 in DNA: TGTGCCAGCAGTTTCTGGGACAGGGGAAATGAAAAACTGTTTTTT.

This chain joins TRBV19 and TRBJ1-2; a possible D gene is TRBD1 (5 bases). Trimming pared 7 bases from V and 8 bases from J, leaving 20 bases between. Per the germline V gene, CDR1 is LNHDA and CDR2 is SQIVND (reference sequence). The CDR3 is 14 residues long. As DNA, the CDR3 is TGTGCCAGTACCATCGAGGGAGGACACTGGGGCTACACCTTC. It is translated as CASTIEGGHWGYTF.

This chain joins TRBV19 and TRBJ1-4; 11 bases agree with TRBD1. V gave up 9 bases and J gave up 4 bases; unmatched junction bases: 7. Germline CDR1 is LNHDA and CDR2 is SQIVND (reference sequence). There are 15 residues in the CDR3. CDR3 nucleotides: TGTGCCAGCCGCCCGGGACAGGGGGTTAATGAAAAACTGTTTTTT. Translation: CASRPGQGVNEKLFF.

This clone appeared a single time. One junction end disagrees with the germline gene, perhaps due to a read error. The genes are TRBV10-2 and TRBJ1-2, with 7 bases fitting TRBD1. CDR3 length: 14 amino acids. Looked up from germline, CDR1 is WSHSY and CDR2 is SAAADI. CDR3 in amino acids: CATIPSDRDSGTCF. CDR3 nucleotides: TGCGCCACCATACCTTCGGACCGGGACAGCGGAACTTGCTTC.

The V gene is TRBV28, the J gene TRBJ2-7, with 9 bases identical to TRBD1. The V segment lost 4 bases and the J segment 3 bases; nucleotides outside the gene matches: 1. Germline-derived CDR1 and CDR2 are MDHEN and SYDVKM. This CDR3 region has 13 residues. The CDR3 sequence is CASSSGQGYEQYF. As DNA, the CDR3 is TGTGCCAGCAGTTCGGGACAGGGCTACGAGCAGTACTTC.

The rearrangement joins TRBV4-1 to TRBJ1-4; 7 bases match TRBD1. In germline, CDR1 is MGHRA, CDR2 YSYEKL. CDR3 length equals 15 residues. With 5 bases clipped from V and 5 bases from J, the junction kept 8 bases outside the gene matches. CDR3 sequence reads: CASSLPGQMNEKLFF. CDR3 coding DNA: TGCGCCAGCAGCTTACCGGGACAGATGAATGAAAAACTGTTTTTT.

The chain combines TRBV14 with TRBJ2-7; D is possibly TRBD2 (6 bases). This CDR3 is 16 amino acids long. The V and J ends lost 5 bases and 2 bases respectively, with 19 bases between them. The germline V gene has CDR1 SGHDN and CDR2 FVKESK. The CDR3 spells CASSSGLQNPTYEQYF. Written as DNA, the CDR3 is TGTGCCAGCAGCTCGGGACTCCAAAATCCAACCTACGAGCAGTACTTC.

In nucleotides, the CDR3 is TGCAGCGCAAAACTAGCGGGAGGGCCCAACGGGGAGCTGTTTTTT. This codes for CSAKLAGGPNGELFF. J is TRBJ2-2 and V is TRBV29-1; 13 nucleotides line up with TRBD2. Losses at the gene ends were 7 bases for V and 7 bases for J; bases not matched to a gene: 9. The CDR3 totals 15 residues. Germline V gives CDR1 SQVTM, CDR2 ANQGSEA.

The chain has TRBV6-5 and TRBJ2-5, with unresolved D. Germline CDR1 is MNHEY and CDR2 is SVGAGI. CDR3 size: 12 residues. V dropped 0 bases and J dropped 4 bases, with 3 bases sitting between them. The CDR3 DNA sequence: TGTGCCAGCAGTTACTCGAGAGAGACCCAGTACTTC. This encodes CASSYSRETQYF.

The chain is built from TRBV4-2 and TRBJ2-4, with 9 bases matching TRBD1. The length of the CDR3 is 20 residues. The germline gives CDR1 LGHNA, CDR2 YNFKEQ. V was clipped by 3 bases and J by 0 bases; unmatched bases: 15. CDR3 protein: CASSQEGFYRQGGAKNIQYF. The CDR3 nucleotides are TGTGCCAGCAGCCAGGAGGGATTCTACCGACAGGGGGGAGCCAAAAACATTCAGTACTTC.

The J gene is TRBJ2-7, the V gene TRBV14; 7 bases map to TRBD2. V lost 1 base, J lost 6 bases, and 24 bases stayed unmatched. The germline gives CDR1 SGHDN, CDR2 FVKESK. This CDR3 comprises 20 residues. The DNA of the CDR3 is TGTGCCAGCAGCCAAGTAGAAGGCTGGGATAAGGGACGGCTAGCGGTCGAGCAGTACTTC. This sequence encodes CASSQVEGWDKGRLAVEQYF.

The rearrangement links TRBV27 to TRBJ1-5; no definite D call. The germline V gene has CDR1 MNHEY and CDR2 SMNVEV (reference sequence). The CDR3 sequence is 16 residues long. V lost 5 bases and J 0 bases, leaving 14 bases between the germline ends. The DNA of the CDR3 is TGTGCCAGCAGTCCCGGGTCCTTCTATAGCAATCAGCCCCAGCATTTT. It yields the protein CASSPGSFYSNQPQHF.

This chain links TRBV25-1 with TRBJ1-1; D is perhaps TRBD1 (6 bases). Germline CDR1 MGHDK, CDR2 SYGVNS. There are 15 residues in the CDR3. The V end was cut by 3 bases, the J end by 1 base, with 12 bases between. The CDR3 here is CASSDSGAGNTEAFF. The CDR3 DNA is TGTGCCAGCAGTGATTCAGGGGCAGGGAACACTGAAGCTTTCTTT.

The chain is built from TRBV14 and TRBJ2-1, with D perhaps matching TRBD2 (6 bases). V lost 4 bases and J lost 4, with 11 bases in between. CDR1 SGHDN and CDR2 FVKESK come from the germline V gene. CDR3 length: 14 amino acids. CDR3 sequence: CASSRSGDYNEQFF. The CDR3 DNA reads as TGTGCCAGCAGCCGGTCGGGGGATTACAATGAGCAGTTCTTC.

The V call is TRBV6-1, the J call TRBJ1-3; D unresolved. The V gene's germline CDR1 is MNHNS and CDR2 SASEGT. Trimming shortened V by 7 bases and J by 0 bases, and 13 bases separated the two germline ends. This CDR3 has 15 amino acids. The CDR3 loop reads CASTLVSGSGNTIYF. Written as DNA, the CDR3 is TGTGCCAGCACCTTGGTGTCGGGCTCTGGAAACACCATATATTTT.

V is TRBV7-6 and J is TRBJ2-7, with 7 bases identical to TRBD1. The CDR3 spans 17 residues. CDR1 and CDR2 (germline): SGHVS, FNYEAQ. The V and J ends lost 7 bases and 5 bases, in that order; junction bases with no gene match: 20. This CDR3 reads CASTPRGLQGFCHEQYF. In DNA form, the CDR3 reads TGTGCCAGCACTCCCCGCGGGCTACAGGGGTTTTGCCACGAGCAGTACTTC.

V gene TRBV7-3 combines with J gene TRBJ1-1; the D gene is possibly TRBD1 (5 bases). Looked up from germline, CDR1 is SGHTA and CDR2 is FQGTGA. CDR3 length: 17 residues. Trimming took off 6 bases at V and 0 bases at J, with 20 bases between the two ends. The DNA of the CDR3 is TGTGCCAGCAGTTCCGAAGGACACATAGTCCTGAACACTGAAGCTTTCTTT. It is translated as CASSSEGHIVLNTEAFF.

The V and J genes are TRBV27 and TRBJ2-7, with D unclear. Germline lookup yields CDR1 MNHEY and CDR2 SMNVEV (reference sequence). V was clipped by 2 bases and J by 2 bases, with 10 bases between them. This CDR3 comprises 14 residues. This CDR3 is CASSLRGTTYEQYF. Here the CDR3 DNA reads TGTGCCAGCAGTTTAAGAGGAACGACCTACGAGCAGTACTTC.

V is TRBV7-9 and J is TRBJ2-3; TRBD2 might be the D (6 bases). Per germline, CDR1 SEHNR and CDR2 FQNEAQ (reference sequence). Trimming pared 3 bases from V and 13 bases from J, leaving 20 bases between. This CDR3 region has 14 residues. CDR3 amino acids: CASSLGGTPHMEYF. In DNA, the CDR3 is TGTGCCAGCAGCTTGGGGGGTACTCCACATATGGAGTATTTT. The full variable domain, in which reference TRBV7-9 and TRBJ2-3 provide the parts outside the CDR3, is DTGVSQNPRHKITKRGQNVTFRCDPISEHNRLYWYRQTLGQGPEFLTYFQNEAQLEKSRLLSDRFSAERPKGSFSTLEIQRTEQGDSAMYLCASSLGGTPHMEYFGPGTRLTVL.

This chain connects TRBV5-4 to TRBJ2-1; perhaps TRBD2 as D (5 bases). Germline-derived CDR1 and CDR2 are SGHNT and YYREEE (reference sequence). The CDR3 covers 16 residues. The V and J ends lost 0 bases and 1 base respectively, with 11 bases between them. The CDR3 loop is CASSLGTRGSYNEQFF. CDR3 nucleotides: TGTGCCAGCAGCTTGGGGACTCGAGGATCCTACAATGAGCAGTTCTTC.

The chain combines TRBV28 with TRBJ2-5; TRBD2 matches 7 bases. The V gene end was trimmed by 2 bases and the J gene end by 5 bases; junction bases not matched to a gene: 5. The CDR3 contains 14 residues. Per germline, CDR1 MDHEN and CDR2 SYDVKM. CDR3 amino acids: CASSLKGGSETQYF. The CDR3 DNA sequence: TGTGCCAGCAGTTTAAAGGGCGGGAGTGAGACCCAGTACTTC.